This TCR beta chain was sequenced during a study of T cells expressing NK-cell markers. Following a re-call of the 5' RACE reads, TCRdb has one entry per CDR3 protein and lacks DNA. The sample spans some 440,000 distinct CDR3 sequences; the ten largest clones claim roughly 1.4%. The V gene's germline CDR1 is MNHEY and CDR2 SVGEGT. CDR3 length: 14 residues. The V call is TRBV6-2 or TRBV6-3, the J call TRBJ2-1; the TRBD2 assignment by TCRdb is unverifiable without DNA. Sequences were obtained from blood T cells: a sorted CD56 or NKG2C T cell subset, CD4+ or CD8+ T cells, or bulk PBMC T cells (not recorded which). This TCR derives from a woman aged 45-65 years in good health. The CDR3 loop reads CASRKAGETNEQFF.